This TCR beta chain was retrieved from a study of graft-versus-host responses after intestinal transplantation. Regarding the study as a whole: Analysis identified GvH clones in recipient marrow, with some appearing first in ileum or blood. Subjects displaying graft-donor T cell macrochimerism possessed elevated graft-versus-host to host-versus-graft clonal ratios inside allografts. Early HvG declines after transplant were associated with peak circulating GvH clone levels.

In regard to this clone: Its specificity is not known.

Sequencing used immunoSEQ multiplex PCR; TCRdb keeps in-frame clones, though not all of them. The table has approximately 77,000 clones, around 93% seen once. This CDR3 spans 17 amino acids. The V segment lost 0 bases and the J segment 7 bases; nucleotides outside the gene matches: 7. Germline CDR1 is MGHRA and CDR2 is YSYEKL. V usage is TRBV4-1 and J usage is TRBJ2-1, with 12 nucleotides matching TRBD2. Source: PBMCs, taken 98 days after intestinal transplantation. The receptor's source is a human patient who received an intestinal transplant, so some T cells may come from the graft donor. CDR3 nucleotides: TGCGCCAGCAGCCAAGATCTAGCGGGAGGGCCTAGGAATGAGCAGTTCTTC. The encoded protein is CASSQDLAGGPRNEQFF.